Below are 7 T cell receptor beta chains sequenced from a single sample in a study of T cell repertoires in cytomegalovirus infection. TCRdb reanalysed the reads using MiXCR and keeps one entry per CDR3 protein. The sample shows approximately 350,000 distinct CDR3 sequences, about 32% of them seen only once. For these TCRs, the target antigens are not known. The material sequenced was cultured PBMCs, taken from culture after CMV antigen stimulation. The receptor source for this set is a human donor in good health (CMV status not recorded). Some clones in this sample may be carry-over from other donors' samples.

The rearrangement uses TRBV6-2 or TRBV6-3 and TRBJ2-5; D perhaps matches TRBD1 (5 bases). CDR1 and CDR2 from the germline V gene are MNHEY and SVGEGT. The CDR3 sequence is 13 residues long. V gave up 5 bases and J gave up 5 bases, with 12 bases separating them. The CDR3 sequence: CASSGHYEETQYF. Here the CDR3 DNA reads TGTGCCAGCAGTGGACACTACGAGGAGACCCAGTACTTC.

In its sample, this clonotype was seen once. The genes are TRBV6-1 and TRBJ2-5, with D unclear. The V gene lost 2 bases and the J gene lost 2 bases, with 12 bases spanning the gap. CDR1 is MNHNS, CDR2 SASEGT, per germline. This CDR3 has 15 amino acids. The DNA for the CDR3 is TGTGCCAGCAGTGAAATGCTTCGGGCGCAAGAGACCCAGTACTTC. Amino acid sequence: CASSEMLRAQETQYF.

The CDR3 loop is CASSTRFIGGEQFF. The CDR3 DNA sequence: TGTGCCAGTAGTACCAGGTTCATTGGAGGTGAGCAGTTCTTC. The chain has TRBV19 and TRBJ2-1; D perhaps matches TRBD2 (5 bases). From germline, CDR1 is LNHDA and CDR2 SQIVND (reference sequence). This CDR3 is 14 amino acids long. Trimming stripped 4 bases from V and 9 bases from J, with 16 bases between.

The chain uses TRBV27 and TRBJ2-3, with D perhaps matching TRBD2 (5 bases). Trimming left V 6 bases short and J 0 bases short, with 31 bases between. In germline, CDR1 is MNHEY, CDR2 SMNVEV (reference sequence). The CDR3 contains 21 residues. In DNA, the CDR3 is TGTGCCAGCAGGAGCCAGTTTTTCAGCGGACGAGAAAAAGGGAGCACAGATACGCAGTATTTT. Translation gives CASRSQFFSGREKGSTDTQYF.

This clonotype was seen more than once but under ten times. The chain employs TRBV7-9 and TRBJ2-7; 11 nucleotides line up with TRBD2. Germline assignment: CDR1 SEHNR and CDR2 FQNEAQ (reference sequence). The CDR3 is made up of 17 amino acids. The V and J ends lost 7 bases and 6 bases, in that order; junction bases with no gene match: 17. The CDR3 sequence: CASIKDVGSGRAVEQYF. In nucleotides, the CDR3 is TGTGCCAGCATTAAAGACGTTGGTAGCGGGAGGGCGGTCGAGCAGTACTTC.

This clonotype was seen more than once but under ten times. The chain uses TRBV4-3 and TRBJ2-2; D perhaps matches TRBD2 (5 bases). The CDR3 consists of 15 residues. Germline assignment: CDR1 LGHNA and CDR2 YSLEER. Trimming cost V 4 bases and J 3 bases, with 12 bases left between them. CDR3: CASSPWRTHTGELFF. CDR3 in DNA: TGCGCCAGCAGCCCTTGGAGGACTCACACCGGGGAGCTGTTTTTT.

This clonotype occurred a few times. The chain couples TRBV4-1 to TRBJ2-3; no firm D call. CDR3 length: 13 residues. Trimming pared 6 bases from V and 0 bases from J, leaving 7 bases between. CDR1 is MGHRA and CDR2 is YSYEKL in the germline V gene. DNA of the CDR3: TGCGCCAGCAGAAGACAAAGCACAGATACGCAGTATTTT. Translated, it gives CASRRQSTDTQYF.